Described below is a single TCR beta chain sequence and its context. This entry belongs to a study of shared clonotypes between healthy human individuals. Assay: immunoSEQ multiplex PCR; the TCRdb copy retains only in-frame clones and omits some. Of roughly 2 million clones in the sample, approximately 96% are singletons; the top ten hold more than 0.1%. This CDR3 has 12 amino acids. The V gene's germline CDR1 is MNHEY and CDR2 SVGAGI. With 5 bases removed from V and 0 bases from J, the gap between germline ends came to 4 bases. The rearrangement joins TRBV6-5 to TRBJ1-1; D is undetermined. This TCR was recovered from a man aged 18 to 30 in good health. The sample consisted of naive CD4+ T cells sorted from blood. The subset here: CD45RA+ positively selected. DNA of the CDR3: TGTGCCAGCAGTCACATGAACACTGAAGCTTTCTTT. Translated: CASSHMNTEAFF.